This T cell receptor beta chain emerged from a study of blood T cell repertoires in COVID-19 (dated by TCRdb to about 2020). Context from the whole study: The collaborator samples originated in the United States, Italy and Spain and spanned the acute and convalescent phases of COVID-19. The material from the prospective study consisted of cDNA or gDNA derived from T cells, B-cell-depleted T cells, or PBMCs. Deeply sampled blood TCRbeta repertoires from subjects exposed to, actively infected with, or recovered from COVID-19 were included in the dataset. A freely available public database, intended as a resource for researchers studying the immune response to SARS-CoV-2, is where the repertoires were released. The samples were drawn from two sources: the first 160 participants of the ongoing ImmuneRACE study, and over 1,000 subjects contributed by 6 global collaborators. Nearly every sample came with metadata listing a de-identified subject ID, COVID-19 status, age in years and sex. Where available, HLA class I and class II types were obtained from metadata supplied by the sample provider rather than from assay-based typing.

This clone has only a few counts. This receptor's antigen is unknown. No base qualities exist here, and no much larger clone lies one base off it. The collaborating institutions used their own protocols to collect whole blood in K2EDTA tubes. Collaborator samples were shipped for TCRbeta analysis as frozen whole blood, isolated PBMCs, or DNA extracted from either sample type. The full study reports these points: The amount of clinical and demographic metadata varied by source and participant and was provided uncurated.

TCRbeta CDR3 regions were amplified from genomic DNA using the immunoSEQ Assay, a bias-controlled multiplex PCR. Turning to the authors' computational methods: Nucleated cell counts per sample were estimated from amplification of reference gene primers within the assay. To quantify the absolute abundance of each unique TCRbeta CDR3 rearrangement, sequence reads were collapsed and filtered. For each sample, productive Simpson clonality was calculated as the square root of Simpson's diversity index across productive rearrangements. In its TCRdb copy, this immuneACCESS table keeps in-frame sequences only and misses some clones. Where compared with another copy, unresolved V genes explain less than half of these, and the others have no known cause. That table is the source of V, J and clone size, and D and trimming were worked out from the DNA. The sample yields about 190,000 clones; 78% were counted once. 2.5% to 3% of the sample is taken by the ten largest.

CDR1 and CDR2 are drawn from the germline V gene: MNHNS, SASEGT. After removal of 4 bases from V and 7 bases from J, the junction retains 13 bases not matched to a gene. Spanning cysteine to phenylalanine, the CDR3 consists of 16 amino acids. Just the 48-base CDR3 DNA is kept, in frame starting at base 1. This chain is built from TRBV6-1 and TRBJ1-2; 9 bases in the middle match TRBD1. This TCR derives from a woman older than 75 with active or convalescent COVID-19. Sequencing was carried out using peripheral blood. The CDR3 has the sequence CASSGKPGQGESGYTF. Read as DNA, the sequence is TGTGCCAGCAGTGGGAAGCCGGGACAGGGTGAAAGTGGCTACACCTTC.